The T cell receptor (beta chain) under discussion was sequenced for a study of blood T cells in healthy people across ages. The study, taken as a whole, reports: Diversity was estimated from one million T cells, and these estimates were considered underestimates. The fall in TCR beta diversity per million T cells was roughly linear with age.

Turning to this clonotype: Antigen specificity is unknown.

Primed by a sample-barcoded 5' primer and a J-beta primer mix, a second PCR proceeded for roughly 6 to 12 cycles. TCRdb analysed the 5' RACE reads with MiXCR anew, one entry per CDR3 protein. The sample lists approximately 2,000,000 distinct CDR3 sequences, approximately 39% occurring once. Each donor's blood draw was around 9.1 milliliters of peripheral blood. The germline V and J ends were trimmed by 0 bases and 5 bases, with 13 bases remaining between them. The CDR3 is 15 residues long. Germline V CDR1 and CDR2: LGHNA, YNFKEQ. The source of this sequence is a human donor in good health. Material: blood. V is TRBV4-2 and J is TRBJ2-5; D is undetermined. The CDR3 reads CASSQEVAGLETQYF. The CDR3 DNA reads as TGTGCCAGCAGCCAAGAGGTGGCAGGCCTGGAGACCCAGTACTTC.